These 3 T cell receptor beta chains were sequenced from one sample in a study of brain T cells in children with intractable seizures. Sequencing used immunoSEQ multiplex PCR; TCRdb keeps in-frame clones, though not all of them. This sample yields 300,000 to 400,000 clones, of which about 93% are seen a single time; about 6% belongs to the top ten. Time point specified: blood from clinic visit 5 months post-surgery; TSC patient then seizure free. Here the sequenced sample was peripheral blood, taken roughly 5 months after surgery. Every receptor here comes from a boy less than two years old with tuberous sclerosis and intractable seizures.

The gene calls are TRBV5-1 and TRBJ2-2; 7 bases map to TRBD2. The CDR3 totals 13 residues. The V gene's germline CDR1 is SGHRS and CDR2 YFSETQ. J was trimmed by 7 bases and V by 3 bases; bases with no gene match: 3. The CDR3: CASSSGLGGELFF. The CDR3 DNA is TGCGCCAGCAGCTCCGGACTAGGCGGGGAGCTGTTTTTT.

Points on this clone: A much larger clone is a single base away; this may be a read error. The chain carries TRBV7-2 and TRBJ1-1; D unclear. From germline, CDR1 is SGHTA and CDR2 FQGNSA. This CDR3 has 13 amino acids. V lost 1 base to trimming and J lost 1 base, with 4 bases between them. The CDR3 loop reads CASSLERNTEAFF. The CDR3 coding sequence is TGTGCCAGCAGCTTAGAGCGGAACACTGAAGCTTTCTTT.

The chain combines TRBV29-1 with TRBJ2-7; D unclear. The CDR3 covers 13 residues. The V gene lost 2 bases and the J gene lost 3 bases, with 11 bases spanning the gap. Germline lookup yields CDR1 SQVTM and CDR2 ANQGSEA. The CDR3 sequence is CSVEYPGDYEQYF. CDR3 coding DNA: TGCAGCGTTGAATATCCCGGTGACTACGAGCAGTACTTC.